Below, 2 T cell receptor beta chains from the same sample are listed, as sequenced in a study of cytomegalovirus exposure and HLA in healthy donors (dated by TCRdb to about 2017). Preparation of the library involved the immunoSEQ multiplex PCR assay. For the multiplex PCR, a mixture combining 60 forward primers for TCR Vbeta segments and 13 reverse primers for TCR Jbeta segments was used. TCRdb re-hosts the immuneACCESS table, in-frame sequences only. Its copies lack some clones; in the studies checked, an unresolved V gene accounts for under half of them, and the cause for the rest is not known. This sample is represented by 150,000 to 180,000 clones; approximately 74% of them were singletons. The biggest ten clones account for about 2.6% of the sample. The material sequenced was PBMCs. The origin of the receptors is a man younger than 30 in good health and CMV-seronegative.

V usage is TRBV5-8 and J usage is TRBJ1-2, with a tentative D call TRBD1 (6 bases). In germline, CDR1 is SGHTS, CDR2 YDEGEE. Trimming took off 4 bases at V and 7 bases at J, with 11 bases between the two ends. CDR3 length equals 12 residues. The CDR3 spells CASSPNRVGYTF. The CDR3 DNA reads as TGTGCCAGCAGCCCTAACAGGGTTGGCTACACCTTC.

A few counts support this clone. V and J are TRBV5-8 and TRBJ1-4, with 7 bases aligning to TRBD1. V was pared by 3 bases and J by 7 bases, with 6 bases of the junction left unmatched. Germline V CDR1 and CDR2: SGHTS, YDEGEE. The CDR3 is made up of 14 amino acids. CDR3 sequence (DNA): TGTGCCAGCAGCTGGGGTGGACAGGTTGAAAAACTGTTTTTT. It codes for CASSWGGQVEKLFF. The complete variable domain, with remaining parts taken from reference TRBV5-8 and TRBJ1-4, reads EAGVTQSPTHLIKTRGQQATLRCSPISGHTSVYWYQQALGLGLQFLLWYDEGEERNRGNFPPRFSGRQFPNYSSELNVNALELEDSALYLCASSWGGQVEKLFFGSGTQLSVL.